These 12 T cell receptor beta chains came from one sample sequenced in a study of memory CD4+ T cells and cytomegalovirus serostatus. Single viable CD3+CD4+CD8-CD45RO+ cells were sorted as the memory CD4+ T cells. Libraries were prepared by immunoSEQ multiplex PCR; TCRdb keeps only in-frame clonotypes and omits some of them. The data contain tens of thousands of clones, roughly 76% of them seen just once; the ten biggest clones take up less than 1.2%. Sequencing was carried out using memory CD4+ T cells from blood. These receptors were taken from an adult in good health and CMV-seronegative.

The chain recombines TRBV29-1 with TRBJ2-3, with 9 bases matching TRBD1. Germline V gene sequence: CDR1 SQVTM, CDR2 ANQGSEA. The CDR3 runs 15 residues. The V gene end was trimmed by 6 bases and the J gene end by 5 bases; junction bases not matched to a gene: 12. Here the CDR3 DNA reads TGCAGCGTCCTAAACCGGGACAGGGCTGGAGATACGCAGTATTTT. Protein product: CSVLNRDRAGDTQYF.

The chain combines TRBV19 with TRBJ2-3; TRBD2 is a possible D gene (6 bases). CDR3 size: 17 residues. From germline, CDR1 is LNHDA and CDR2 SQIVND (reference sequence). V was pared by 4 bases and J by 0 bases, with 17 bases between. The CDR3 sequence is CASSNQDYYFSTDTQYF. CDR3 DNA sequence: TGTGCCAGTAGTAACCAGGACTACTACTTTAGCACAGATACGCAGTATTTT.

V and J are TRBV7-9 and TRBJ1-6; D is uncertain. The V end was cut by 0 bases, the J end by 6 bases, with 9 bases between. The V gene's germline CDR1 is SEHNR and CDR2 FQNEAQ (reference sequence). The CDR3 runs 15 residues. Here the CDR3 DNA reads TGTGCCAGCAGCTTAGCCGCACAACTTAATTCACCCCTCCACTTT. As protein: CASSLAAQLNSPLHF.

This clone turned up a few times. The V and J genes are TRBV6-1 and TRBJ1-4; D gene ambiguous. Germline loops: CDR1 MNHNS, CDR2 SASEGT. V was clipped by 2 bases and J by 0 bases, with 10 bases between them. The CDR3 spans 16 residues. Here the CDR3 DNA reads TGTGCCAGCAGTGAATTGTCCCGGTCAACTAATGAAAAACTGTTTTTT. It encodes CASSELSRSTNEKLFF.

The J gene is TRBJ2-2, the V gene TRBV4-2; 7 bases map to TRBD2. Germline V lookup: CDR1 LGHNA, CDR2 YNFKEQ. Trimming at V came to 0 bases and at J to 0 bases, leaving 7 bases not matched to a gene. This CDR3 has 18 residues. The CDR3 here is CASSQDPIGGSNTGELFF. The CDR3 coding sequence is TGTGCCAGCAGCCAAGATCCCATCGGGGGGTCGAACACCGGGGAGCTGTTTTTT.

In its sample, this clone ranks as medium-sized. The rearrangement links TRBV20-1 to TRBJ1-4; D call uncertain. Germline V gives CDR1 DFQATT, CDR2 SNEGSKA (reference sequence). The CDR3 runs to 10 residues. V lost 5 bases and J lost 7, with 5 bases in between. The CDR3 region has the DNA TGCAGTGCTCATTTTGAAAAACTGTTTTTT. Its protein is CSAHFEKLFF.

The CDR3 nucleotides are TGCAGCGTTGAAGCCAGCGGGGAGACCCAGTACTTC. The encoded protein is CSVEASGETQYF. The chain joins TRBV29-1 to TRBJ2-5; possibly TRBD2 for D (6 bases). The CDR3 has 12 residues. The V end lost 1 base, the J end lost 5 bases, and 8 bases lay between the germline ends. Germline V gene sequence: CDR1 SQVTM, CDR2 ANQGSEA.

The chain has TRBV7-2 and TRBJ1-1; TRBD1 matches 9 bases. Germline lookup yields CDR1 SGHTA and CDR2 FQGNSA. The V segment lost 6 bases and the J segment 10 bases; nucleotides outside the gene matches: 9. The CDR3 extends over 13 amino acids. CDR3 amino acids: CASSPRTGDAAFF. For the CDR3, the DNA is TGTGCCAGCAGTCCGAGGACAGGGGACGCAGCTTTCTTT.

This clone was observed a few times. The chain employs TRBV11-1 and TRBJ2-7; 10 nucleotides match TRBD1. Germline CDR1 is SGHAT and CDR2 is FQDESV (reference sequence). The CDR3 extends over 13 amino acids. V lost 4 bases, J lost 7 bases, and 4 bases stayed unmatched. The CDR3 reads CASSSGQGREQYF. CDR3 coding DNA: TGTGCCAGCAGCTCGGGACAGGGGCGTGAGCAGTACTTC.

This rearrangement joins TRBV27 to TRBJ2-2, with 10 nucleotides matching TRBD2. The germline V gene encodes CDR1 MNHEY and CDR2 SMNVEV (reference sequence). Losses at the gene ends were 2 bases for V and 6 bases for J; bases not matched to a gene: 12. This CDR3 region has 18 residues. The CDR3 DNA reads TGTGCCAGCAGTTTAGTTAGCGGGAGGTCCAGGGGAGCCGGGGAGCTGTTTTTT. Translated: CASSLVSGRSRGAGELFF.

The rearrangement links TRBV28 to TRBJ2-7; D remains unclear. Trimming cost V 2 bases and J 2 bases, with 13 bases left between them. CDR1 is MDHEN, CDR2 SYDVKM, per germline. This CDR3 region has 15 residues. CDR3 coding DNA: TGTGCCAGCAGTTTAGATTCGGGCGGTCCCTACGAGCAGTACTTC. Protein sequence: CASSLDSGGPYEQYF.

The rearrangement links TRBV6-6 to TRBJ1-5; D gene uncertain. The germline gives CDR1 MNHNY, CDR2 SVGAGI (reference sequence). V was pared by 7 bases and J by 0 bases, with 10 bases between. The CDR3 has 14 amino acids. The CDR3 coding sequence is TGTGCCAGCAATTGGCAGAATAGCAATCAGCCCCAGCATTTT. Amino acid sequence: CASNWQNSNQPQHF.